This is a list of T cell receptor beta chains from one sample in a study of blood T cell repertoires in COVID-19. TCRdb's table, derived via immunoSEQ multiplex PCR, lists solely in-frame clones and lacks some. The sample carries 200,000 to 250,000 clones, approximately 86% recorded once. Sequencing used peripheral blood. The receptors stem from a woman aged 30 to 39 who had recovered from COVID-19. Both conserved end residues are part of each CDR3. Fields, in order: CDR3 protein, D gene, V gene, J gene. The D gene is left open where the match is weak.

CDR3 protein: CASSAGLPRNQPQHF
D gene: NA
V gene: TRBV10-1
J gene: TRBJ1-5

CDR3 protein: CASSSLAGGSFDTQYF
D gene: TRBD2
V gene: TRBV27
J gene: TRBJ2-3

CDR3 protein: CASSPITEHHEQYF
D gene: NA
V gene: TRBV27
J gene: TRBJ2-7

CDR3 protein: CASSTDRGNEKLFF
D gene: TRBD1
V gene: TRBV5-4
J gene: TRBJ1-4

CDR3 protein: CASSLVPTAQETQYF
D gene: NA
V gene: TRBV5-5
J gene: TRBJ2-5

CDR3 protein: CASPRPASPDTQYF
D gene: NA
V gene: TRBV5-4
J gene: TRBJ2-3

CDR3 protein: CASSQEGRATGELFF
D gene: NA
V gene: TRBV14
J gene: TRBJ2-2

CDR3 protein: CASKSRDRVGDEQYF
D gene: TRBD1
V gene: TRBV7-2
J gene: TRBJ2-7

CDR3 protein: CASSQEGAGGSYEQYF
D gene: TRBD2
V gene: TRBV4-2
J gene: TRBJ2-7

CDR3 protein: CASSIAAGTEPGANVLTF
D gene: TRBD1
V gene: TRBV19
J gene: TRBJ2-6

CDR3 protein: CASSLAQGGNSPLHF
D gene: NA
V gene: TRBV5-1
J gene: TRBJ1-6

CDR3 protein: CASSLGGVALTDTQYF
D gene: NA
V gene: TRBV7-2
J gene: TRBJ2-3

CDR3 protein: CASSIREEPYEQYF
D gene: NA
V gene: TRBV19
J gene: TRBJ2-7

CDR3 protein: CASTTGQVNYGYTF
D gene: TRBD1
V gene: TRBV2
J gene: TRBJ1-2

CDR3 protein: CASSAWSNIQYF
D gene: NA
V gene: TRBV2
J gene: TRBJ2-4

CDR3 protein: CASSLSGEETQYF
D gene: NA
V gene: TRBV7-9
J gene: TRBJ2-5

CDR3 protein: CASSPGGGSPLHF
D gene: NA
V gene: TRBV7-8
J gene: TRBJ1-6

CDR3 protein: CASMGGSEAFF
D gene: NA
V gene: TRBV3-1/TRBV3-2
J gene: TRBJ1-1

CDR3 protein: CATSTSGGTNPESYNEQFF
D gene: TRBD2
V gene: TRBV24-1
J gene: TRBJ2-1

CDR3 protein: CASSFRAGGPEQYF
D gene: TRBD1
V gene: TRBV3-1/TRBV3-2
J gene: TRBJ2-7

CDR3 protein: CASSLAGQGLETQYF
D gene: TRBD1
V gene: TRBV7-2
J gene: TRBJ2-5

CDR3 protein: CASSFFAGTGSLATNEKLFF
D gene: TRBD1
V gene: TRBV5-1
J gene: TRBJ1-4